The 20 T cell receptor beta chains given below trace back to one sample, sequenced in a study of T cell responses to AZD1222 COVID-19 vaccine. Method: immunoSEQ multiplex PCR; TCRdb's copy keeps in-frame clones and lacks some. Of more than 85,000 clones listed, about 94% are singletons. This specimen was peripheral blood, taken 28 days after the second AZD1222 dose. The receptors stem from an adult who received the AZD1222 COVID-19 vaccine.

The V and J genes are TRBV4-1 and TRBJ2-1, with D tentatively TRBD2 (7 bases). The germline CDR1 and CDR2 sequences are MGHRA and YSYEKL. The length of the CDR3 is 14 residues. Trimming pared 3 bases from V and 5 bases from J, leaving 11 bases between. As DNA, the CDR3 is TGCGCCAGCAGCCAGGGGGGGGCAGACAATGAGCAGTTCTTC. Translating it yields CASSQGGADNEQFF.

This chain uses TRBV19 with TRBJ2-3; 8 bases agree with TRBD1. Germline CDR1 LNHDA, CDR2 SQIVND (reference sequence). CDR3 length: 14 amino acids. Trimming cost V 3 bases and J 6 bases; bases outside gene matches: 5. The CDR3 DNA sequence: TGTGCCAGTAGTATCCAGGGGGCAGGGGATACGCAGTATTTT. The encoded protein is CASSIQGAGDTQYF.

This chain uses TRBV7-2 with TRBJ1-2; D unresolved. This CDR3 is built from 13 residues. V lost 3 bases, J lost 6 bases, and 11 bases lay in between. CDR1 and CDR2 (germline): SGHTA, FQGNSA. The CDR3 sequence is CASSLAGWDGYTF. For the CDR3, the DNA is TGTGCCAGCAGCTTGGCGGGTTGGGATGGCTACACCTTC.

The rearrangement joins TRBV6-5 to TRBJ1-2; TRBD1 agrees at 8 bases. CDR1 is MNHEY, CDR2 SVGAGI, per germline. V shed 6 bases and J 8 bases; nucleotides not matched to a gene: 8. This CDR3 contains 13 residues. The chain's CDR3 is CASSSDRVGGYTF. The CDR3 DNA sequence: TGTGCCAGCAGCTCGGACAGGGTAGGGGGCTACACCTTC.

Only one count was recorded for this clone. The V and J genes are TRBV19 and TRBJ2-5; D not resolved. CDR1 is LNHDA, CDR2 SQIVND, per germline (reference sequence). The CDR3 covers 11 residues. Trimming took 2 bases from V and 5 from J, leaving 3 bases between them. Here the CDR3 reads CASSIMETQYF. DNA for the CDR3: TGTGCCAGTAGTATAATGGAGACCCAGTACTTC.

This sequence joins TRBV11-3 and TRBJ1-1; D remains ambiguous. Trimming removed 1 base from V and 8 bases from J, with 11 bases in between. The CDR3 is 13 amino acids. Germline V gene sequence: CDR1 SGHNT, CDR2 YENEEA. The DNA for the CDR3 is TGTGCCAGCAGCTTAGGTCCCGATTTGGAAGCTTTCTTT. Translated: CASSLGPDLEAFF. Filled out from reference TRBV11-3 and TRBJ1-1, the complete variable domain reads EAGVVQSPRYKIIEKKQPVAFWCNPISGHNTLYWYLQNLGQGPELLIRYENEEAVDDSQLPKDRFSAERLKGVDSTLKIQPAELGDSAVYLCASSLGPDLEAFFGQGTRLTVV.

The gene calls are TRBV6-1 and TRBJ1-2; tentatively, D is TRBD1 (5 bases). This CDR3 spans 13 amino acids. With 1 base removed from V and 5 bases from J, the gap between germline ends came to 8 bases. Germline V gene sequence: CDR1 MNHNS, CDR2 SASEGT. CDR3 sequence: CASSEVDSYGYTF. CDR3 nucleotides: TGTGCCAGCAGTGAAGTCGACAGTTATGGCTACACCTTC.

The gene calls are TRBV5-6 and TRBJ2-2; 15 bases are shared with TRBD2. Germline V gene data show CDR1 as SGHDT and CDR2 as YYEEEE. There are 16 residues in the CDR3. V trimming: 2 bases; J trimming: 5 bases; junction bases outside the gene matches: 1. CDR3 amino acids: CASSLGLAGGTGELFF. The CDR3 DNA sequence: TGTGCCAGCAGCTTAGGACTAGCGGGAGGGACCGGGGAGCTGTTTTTT.

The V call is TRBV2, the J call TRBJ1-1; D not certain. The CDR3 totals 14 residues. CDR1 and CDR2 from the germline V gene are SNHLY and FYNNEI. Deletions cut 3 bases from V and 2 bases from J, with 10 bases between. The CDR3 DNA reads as TGTGCCAGCAGTGATCGCATACTCAACACTGAAGCTTTCTTT. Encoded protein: CASSDRILNTEAFF. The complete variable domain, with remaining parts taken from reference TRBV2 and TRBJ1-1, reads EPEVTQTPSHQVTQMGQEVILRCVPISNHLYFYWYRQILGQKVEFLVSFYNNEISEKSEIFDDQFSVERPDGSNFTLKIRSTKLEDSAMYFCASSDRILNTEAFFGQGTRLTVV.

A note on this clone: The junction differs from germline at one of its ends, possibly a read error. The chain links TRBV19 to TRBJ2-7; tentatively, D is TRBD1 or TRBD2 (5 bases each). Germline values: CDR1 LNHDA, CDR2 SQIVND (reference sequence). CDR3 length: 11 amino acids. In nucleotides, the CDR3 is TGTGCCAGTAGCATGGGGGAAGACCGCGACTTC. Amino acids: CASSMGEDRDF.

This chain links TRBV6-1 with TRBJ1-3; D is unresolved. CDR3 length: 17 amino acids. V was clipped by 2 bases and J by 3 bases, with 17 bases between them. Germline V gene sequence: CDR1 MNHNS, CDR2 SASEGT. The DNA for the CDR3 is TGTGCCAGCAGTGAATCCGCGGCCGGTTTAAGTGGAAACACCATATATTTT. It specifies CASSESAAGLSGNTIYF.

CDR3 sequence: CASSLGGQGSEYGYTF. The CDR3 coding sequence is TGTGCCAGCAGCTTAGGGGGACAGGGAAGCGAATATGGCTACACCTTC. This chain connects TRBV7-2 to TRBJ1-2; 9 nucleotides match TRBD1. The trim removed 1 base at V and 5 bases at J, leaving 8 bases unmatched. From germline, CDR1 is SGHTA and CDR2 FQGNSA. This CDR3 has 16 amino acids.

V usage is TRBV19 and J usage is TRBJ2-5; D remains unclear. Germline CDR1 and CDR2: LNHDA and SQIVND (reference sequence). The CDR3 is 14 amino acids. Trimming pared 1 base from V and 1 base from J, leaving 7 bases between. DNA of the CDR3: TGTGCCAGTAGTATAGTCGGCATCCAAGAGACCCAGTACTTC. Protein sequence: CASSIVGIQETQYF.

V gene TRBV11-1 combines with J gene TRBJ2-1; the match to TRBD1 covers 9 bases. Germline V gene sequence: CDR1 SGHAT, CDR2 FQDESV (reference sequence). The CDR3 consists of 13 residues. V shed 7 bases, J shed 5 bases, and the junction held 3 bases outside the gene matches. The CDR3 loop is CASIGQGNNEQFF. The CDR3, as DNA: TGTGCCAGCATCGGACAGGGGAACAATGAGCAGTTCTTC.

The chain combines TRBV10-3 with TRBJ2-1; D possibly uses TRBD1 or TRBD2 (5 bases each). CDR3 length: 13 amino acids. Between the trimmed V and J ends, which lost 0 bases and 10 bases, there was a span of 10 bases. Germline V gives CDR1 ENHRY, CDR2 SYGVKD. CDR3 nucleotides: TGTGCCATCAGTGAGTCGGTGGGGGTCGAGCAGTTCTTC. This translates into CAISESVGVEQFF.

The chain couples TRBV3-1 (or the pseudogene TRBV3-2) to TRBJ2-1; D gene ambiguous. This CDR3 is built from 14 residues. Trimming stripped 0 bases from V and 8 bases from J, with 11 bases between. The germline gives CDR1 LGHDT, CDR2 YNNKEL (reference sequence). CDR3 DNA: TGTGCCAGCAGCCAAGATCGCCAGTTTGATGAGCAGTTCTTC. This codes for CASSQDRQFDEQFF.

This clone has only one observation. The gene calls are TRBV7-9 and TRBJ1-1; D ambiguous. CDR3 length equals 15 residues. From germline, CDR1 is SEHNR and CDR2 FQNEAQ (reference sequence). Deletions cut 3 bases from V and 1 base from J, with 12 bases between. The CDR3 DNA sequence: TGTGCCAGCAGCTTCGGGCTGGCAAAGAACACTGAAGCTTTCTTT. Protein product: CASSFGLAKNTEAFF.

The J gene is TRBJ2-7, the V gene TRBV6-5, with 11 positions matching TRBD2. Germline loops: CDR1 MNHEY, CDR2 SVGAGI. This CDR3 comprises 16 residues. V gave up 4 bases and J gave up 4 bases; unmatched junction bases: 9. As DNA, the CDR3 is TGTGCCAGCAGTTCCCCTTCTAGCGGGGGGACTTACGAGCAGTACTTC. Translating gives CASSSPSSGGTYEQYF.

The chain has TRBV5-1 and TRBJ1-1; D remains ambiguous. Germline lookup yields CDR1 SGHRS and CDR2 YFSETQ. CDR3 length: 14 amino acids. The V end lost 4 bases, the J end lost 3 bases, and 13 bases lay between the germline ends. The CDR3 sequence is CASSRGGEDTEAFF. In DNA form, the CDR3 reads TGCGCCAGCAGCAGAGGTGGAGAGGACACTGAAGCTTTCTTT. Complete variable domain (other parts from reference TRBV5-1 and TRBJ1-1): KAGVTQTPRYLIKTRGQQVTLSCSPISGHRSVSWYQQTPGQGLQFLFEYFSETQRNKGNFPGRFSGRQFSNSRSEMNVSTLELGDSALYLCASSRGGEDTEAFFGQGTRLTVV.

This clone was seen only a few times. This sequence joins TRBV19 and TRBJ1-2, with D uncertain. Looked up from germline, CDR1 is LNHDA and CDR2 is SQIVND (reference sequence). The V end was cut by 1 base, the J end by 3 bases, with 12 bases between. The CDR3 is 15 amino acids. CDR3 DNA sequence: TGTGCCAGTAGTATAGCAGGCCGAGCGCACTATGGCTACACCTTC. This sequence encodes CASSIAGRAHYGYTF. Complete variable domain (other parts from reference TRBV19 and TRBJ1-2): DGGITQSPKYLFRKEGQNVTLSCEQNLNHDAMYWYRQDPGQGLRLIYYSQIVNDFQKGDIAEGYSVSREKKESFPLTVTSAQKNPTAFYLCASSIAGRAHYGYTFGSGTRLTVV.